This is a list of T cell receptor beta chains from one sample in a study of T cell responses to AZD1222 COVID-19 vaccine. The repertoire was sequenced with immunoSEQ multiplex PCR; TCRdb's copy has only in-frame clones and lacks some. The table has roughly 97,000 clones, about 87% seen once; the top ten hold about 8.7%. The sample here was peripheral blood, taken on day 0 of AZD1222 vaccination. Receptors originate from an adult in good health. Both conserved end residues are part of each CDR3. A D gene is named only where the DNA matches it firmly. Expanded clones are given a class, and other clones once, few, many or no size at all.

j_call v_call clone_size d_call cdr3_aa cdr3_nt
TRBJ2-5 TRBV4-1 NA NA CASSQGGDPLQETQYF TGCGCCAGCAGCCAAGGGGGTGATCCACTCCAAGAGACCCAGTACTTC
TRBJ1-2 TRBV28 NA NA CASSYQGYGYTF TGTGCCAGCAGTTACCAGGGGTATGGCTACACCTTC
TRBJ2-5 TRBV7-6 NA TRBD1 CASSYTPDRAGTQYF TGTGCCAGCAGCTATACCCCGGACAGGGCGGGGACCCAGTACTTC
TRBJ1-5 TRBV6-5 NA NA CASRGWGTNQPQHF TGTGCCAGCAGGGGCTGGGGGACAAATCAGCCCCAGCATTTT
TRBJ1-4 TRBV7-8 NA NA CASSLFMPVAATNEKLFF TGTGCCAGCAGCTTATTTATGCCTGTGGCCGCAACTAATGAAAAACTGTTTTTT
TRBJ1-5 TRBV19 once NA CASSILEDQPQHF TGTGCCAGTAGTATATTAGAGGATCAGCCCCAGCATTTT
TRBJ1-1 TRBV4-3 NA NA CASSQEEYTEAFF TGCGCCAGCAGCCAAGAAGAGTACACTGAAGCTTTCTTT
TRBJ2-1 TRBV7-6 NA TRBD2 CASSLEGLAYNEQFF TGTGCCAGCAGCTTAGAGGGACTAGCCTACAATGAGCAGTTCTTC
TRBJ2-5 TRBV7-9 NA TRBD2 CASSLQLLGLAVQETQYF TGTGCCAGCAGCTTACAACTCCTCGGACTAGCGGTCCAAGAGACCCAGTACTTC
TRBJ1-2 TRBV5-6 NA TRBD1 CASSQSGTGSWRIGYTF TGTGCCAGCAGCCAGTCCGGGACAGGGTCTTGGCGGATAGGCTACACCTTC